This T cell receptor beta chain was captured by sequencing in a study of T cell responses to AZD1222 COVID-19 vaccine. The germline CDR1 and CDR2 sequences are MNHEY and SVGAGI. This CDR3 comprises 14 residues. V was pared by 7 bases and J by 2 bases, with 4 bases of the junction left unmatched. Remarks on this clone: Its specificity is unknown.

Study-wide results and limits: Clonal diversity was possibly underestimated, and the donors were mostly white British, with more females. Among those given AZD1222, only five or six were seropositive at baseline.

Sequencing was performed with immunoSEQ multiplex PCR; in TCRdb, only in-frame clones are kept and a portion is missing. The sample consists of approximately 180,000 clones, approximately 91% of them appearing once. The TCR originated in an adult in good health. The source was peripheral blood, collected on day 0 of AZD1222 vaccination. The V call is TRBV6-5, the J call TRBJ1-5, with TRBD1 matching over 8 bases. CDR3 DNA sequence: TGTGCCAGCATGCAGGGGGCAGGCAATCAGCCCCAGCATTTT. It encodes CASMQGAGNQPQHF.